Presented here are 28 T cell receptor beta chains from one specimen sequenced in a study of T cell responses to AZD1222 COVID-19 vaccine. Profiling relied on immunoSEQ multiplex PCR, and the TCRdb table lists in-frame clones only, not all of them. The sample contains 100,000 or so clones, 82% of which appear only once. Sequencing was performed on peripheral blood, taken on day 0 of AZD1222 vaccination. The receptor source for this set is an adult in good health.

CDR3 DNA sequence: TGTGCCATCGCCGGGGGGCCTCCCTCCTACGAGCAGTACTTC. This translates into CAIAGGPPSYEQYF. The rearrangement links TRBV10-3 to TRBJ2-7; the D gene is possibly TRBD2 (7 bases). Trimming left V 8 bases short and J 0 bases short, with 14 bases between. Germline V gene lookup returns CDR1 ENHRY and CDR2 SYGVKD. The CDR3 contains 14 residues.

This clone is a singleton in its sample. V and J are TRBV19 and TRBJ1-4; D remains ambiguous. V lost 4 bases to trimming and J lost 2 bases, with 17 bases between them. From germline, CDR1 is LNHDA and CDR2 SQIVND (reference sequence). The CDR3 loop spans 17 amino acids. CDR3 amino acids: CASSTRPIGTTNEKLFF. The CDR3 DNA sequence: TGTGCCAGTAGTACCCGACCGATAGGTACCACTAATGAAAAACTGTTTTTT.

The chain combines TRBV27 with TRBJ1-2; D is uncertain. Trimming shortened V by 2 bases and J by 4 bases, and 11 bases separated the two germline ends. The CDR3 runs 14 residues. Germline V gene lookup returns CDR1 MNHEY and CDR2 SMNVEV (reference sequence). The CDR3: CASSLSGRLYGYTF. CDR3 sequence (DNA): TGTGCCAGCAGTTTAAGTGGCCGACTCTATGGCTACACCTTC.

The CDR3 here is CASSAGGAYEQYF. The CDR3 DNA reads TGTGCCAGCAGCGCCGGGGGAGCTTACGAGCAGTACTTC. This chain connects TRBV9 to TRBJ2-7; D possibly corresponds to TRBD2 (6 bases). The ends were cut back, 3 bases at V and 4 bases at J, with 11 bases in the middle. Germline V CDR1 and CDR2: SGDLS, YYNGEE. This CDR3 has 13 residues.

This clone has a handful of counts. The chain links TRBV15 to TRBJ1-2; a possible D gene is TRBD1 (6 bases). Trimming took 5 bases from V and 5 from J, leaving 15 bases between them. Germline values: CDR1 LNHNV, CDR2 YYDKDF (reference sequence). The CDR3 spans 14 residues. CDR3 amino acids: CATSPGGGHYGYTF. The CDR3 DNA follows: TGTGCCACCAGCCCCGGTGGGGGCCATTATGGCTACACCTTC.

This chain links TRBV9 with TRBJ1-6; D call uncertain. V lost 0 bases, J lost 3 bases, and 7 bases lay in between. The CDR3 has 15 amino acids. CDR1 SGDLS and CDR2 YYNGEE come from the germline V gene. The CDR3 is CASSVGVSYNSPLHF. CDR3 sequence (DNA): TGTGCCAGCAGCGTAGGAGTGAGCTATAATTCACCCCTCCACTTT.

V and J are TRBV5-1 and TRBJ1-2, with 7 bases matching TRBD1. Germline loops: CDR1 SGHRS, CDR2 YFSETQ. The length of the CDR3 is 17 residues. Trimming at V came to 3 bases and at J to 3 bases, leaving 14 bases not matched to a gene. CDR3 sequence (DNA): TGCGCCAGCAGCTCCTATCCCGGGACAGAGTTGGACTATGGCTACACCTTC. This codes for CASSSYPGTELDYGYTF.

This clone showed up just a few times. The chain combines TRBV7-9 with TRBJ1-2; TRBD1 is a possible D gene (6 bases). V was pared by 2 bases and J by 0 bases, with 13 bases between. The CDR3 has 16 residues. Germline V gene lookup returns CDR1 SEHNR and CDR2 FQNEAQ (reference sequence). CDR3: CASSLLSGHPNYGYTF. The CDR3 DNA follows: TGTGCCAGCAGCTTACTATCGGGACACCCTAACTATGGCTACACCTTC.

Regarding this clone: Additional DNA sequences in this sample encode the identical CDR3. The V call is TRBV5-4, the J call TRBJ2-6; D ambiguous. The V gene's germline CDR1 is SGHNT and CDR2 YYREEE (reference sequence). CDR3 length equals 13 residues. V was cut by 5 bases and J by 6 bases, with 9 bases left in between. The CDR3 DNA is TGTGCCAGCAGTTCCCAGCAGGCCAACGTCCTGACTTTC. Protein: CASSSQQANVLTF.

This chain's CDR3 is CAIKGAETQYF. In DNA, the CDR3 is TGTGCCATCAAGGGGGCCGAGACGCAGTATTTT. V gene TRBV10-3 combines with J gene TRBJ2-3; 7 bases line up with TRBD1. V was pared by 7 bases and J by 9 bases, with 4 bases of the junction left unmatched. CDR1 ENHRY and CDR2 SYGVKD come from the germline V gene. The CDR3 length is 11 residues.

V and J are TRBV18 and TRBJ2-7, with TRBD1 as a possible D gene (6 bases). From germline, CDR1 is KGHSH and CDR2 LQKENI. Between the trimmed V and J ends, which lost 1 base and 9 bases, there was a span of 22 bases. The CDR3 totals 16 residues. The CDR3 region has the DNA TGTGCCAGCTCACCACAAAATCTTGCAGGGGCGCCGGGGCAGTACTTC. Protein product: CASSPQNLAGAPGQYF. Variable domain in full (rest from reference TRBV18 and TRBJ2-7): NAGVMQNPRHLVRRRGQEARLRCSPMKGHSHVYWYRQLPEEGLKFMVYLQKENIIDESGMPKERFSAEFPKEGPSILRIQQVVRGDSAAYFCASSPQNLAGAPGQYFGPGTRLTVT.

The CDR3 nucleotides read TGTGCCAGCAGGGGGTCAGGGTCTAATTCACCCCTCCACTTT. Translation gives CASRGSGSNSPLHF. V is TRBV5-6 and J is TRBJ1-6, with a possible D match to TRBD1 (5 bases). Germline assignment: CDR1 SGHDT and CDR2 YYEEEE. This CDR3 contains 14 residues. The ends were cut back, 5 bases at V and 6 bases at J, with 12 bases in the middle.

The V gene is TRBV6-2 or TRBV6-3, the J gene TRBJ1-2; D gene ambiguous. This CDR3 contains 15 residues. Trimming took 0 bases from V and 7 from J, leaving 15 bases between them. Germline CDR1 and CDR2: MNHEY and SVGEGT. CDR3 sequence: CASSYSKTGGAGYTF. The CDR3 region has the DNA TGTGCCAGCAGTTACTCGAAAACCGGCGGTGCTGGCTACACCTTC.

The CDR3 here is CASSSGWGVGTDTQYF. For the CDR3, the DNA is TGTGCCAGCAGCTCCGGGTGGGGGGTAGGCACAGATACGCAGTATTTT. The chain carries TRBV7-2 and TRBJ2-3; D may be TRBD2 (6 bases). CDR1 and CDR2 from the germline V gene are SGHTA and FQGNSA. Trimming cost V 4 bases and J 1 base, with 15 bases left between them. The CDR3 totals 16 residues.

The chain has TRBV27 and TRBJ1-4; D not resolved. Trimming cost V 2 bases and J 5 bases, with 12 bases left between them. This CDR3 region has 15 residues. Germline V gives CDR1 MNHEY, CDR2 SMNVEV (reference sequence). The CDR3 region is CASSLIRQANEKLFF. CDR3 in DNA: TGTGCCAGCAGTTTAATCCGGCAGGCGAATGAAAAACTGTTTTTT.

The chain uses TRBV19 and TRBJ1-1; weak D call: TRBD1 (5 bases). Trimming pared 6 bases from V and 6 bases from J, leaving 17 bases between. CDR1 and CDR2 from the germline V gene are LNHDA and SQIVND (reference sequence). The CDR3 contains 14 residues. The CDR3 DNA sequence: TGTGCCAGTAGGGGGCCTACAGTAACCGCTGAAGCTTTCTTT. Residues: CASRGPTVTAEAFF.

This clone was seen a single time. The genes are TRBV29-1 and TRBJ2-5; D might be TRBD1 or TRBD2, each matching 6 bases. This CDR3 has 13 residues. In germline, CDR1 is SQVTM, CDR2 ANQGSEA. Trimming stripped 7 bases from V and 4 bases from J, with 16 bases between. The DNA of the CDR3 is TGCAGCGCTGACGGGGGCGGGCGAGAGACCCAGTACTTC. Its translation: CSADGGGRETQYF.

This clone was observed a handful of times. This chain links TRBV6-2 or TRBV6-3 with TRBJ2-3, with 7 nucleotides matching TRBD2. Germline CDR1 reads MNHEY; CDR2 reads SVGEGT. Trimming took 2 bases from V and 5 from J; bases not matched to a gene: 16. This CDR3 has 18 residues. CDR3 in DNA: TGTGCCAGCAGTTACCCCTTCACTAGAGCCACGGGGGGAGATACGCAGTATTTT. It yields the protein CASSYPFTRATGGDTQYF.

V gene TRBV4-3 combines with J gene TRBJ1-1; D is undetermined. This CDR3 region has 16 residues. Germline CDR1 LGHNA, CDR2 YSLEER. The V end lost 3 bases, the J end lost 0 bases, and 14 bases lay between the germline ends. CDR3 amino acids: CASSHAHGLLNTEAFF. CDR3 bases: TGCGCCAGCAGCCACGCGCACGGACTGTTGAACACTGAAGCTTTCTTT.

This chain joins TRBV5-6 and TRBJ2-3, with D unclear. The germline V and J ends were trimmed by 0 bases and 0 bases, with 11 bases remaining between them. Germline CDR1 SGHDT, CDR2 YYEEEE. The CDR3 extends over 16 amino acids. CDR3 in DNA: TGTGCCAGCAGCTTGGCGAGTTCGACTAGCACAGATACGCAGTATTTT. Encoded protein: CASSLASSTSTDTQYF.

CDR3 DNA: TGCGCCAGCAGCCTGGGACTAGCGGGGCCCAACCAAGAGACCCAGTACTTC. It encodes CASSLGLAGPNQETQYF. The chain links TRBV5-1 to TRBJ2-5; 13 positions match TRBD2. CDR3 length: 17 residues. The ends lost 4 bases at V and 0 bases at J; junction bases unmatched: 6. Per germline, CDR1 SGHRS and CDR2 YFSETQ.

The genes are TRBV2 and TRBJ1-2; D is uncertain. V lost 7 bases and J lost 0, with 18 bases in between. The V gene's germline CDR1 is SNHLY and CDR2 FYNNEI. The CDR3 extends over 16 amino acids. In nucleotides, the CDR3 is TGTGCCAGCACCCTAGCCCGGGTCCCCGCTAACTATGGCTACACCTTC. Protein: CASTLARVPANYGYTF. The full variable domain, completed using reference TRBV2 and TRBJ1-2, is EPEVTQTPSHQVTQMGQEVILRCVPISNHLYFYWYRQILGQKVEFLVSFYNNEISEKSEIFDDQFSVERPDGSNFTLKIRSTKLEDSAMYFCASTLARVPANYGYTFGSGTRLTVV.

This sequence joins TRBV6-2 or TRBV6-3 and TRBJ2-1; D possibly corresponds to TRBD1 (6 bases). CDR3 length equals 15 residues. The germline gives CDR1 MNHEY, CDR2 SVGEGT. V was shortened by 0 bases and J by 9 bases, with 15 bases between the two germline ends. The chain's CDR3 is CASSYSGAGAPEQFF. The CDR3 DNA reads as TGTGCCAGCAGTTACTCGGGGGCCGGGGCCCCTGAGCAGTTCTTC.

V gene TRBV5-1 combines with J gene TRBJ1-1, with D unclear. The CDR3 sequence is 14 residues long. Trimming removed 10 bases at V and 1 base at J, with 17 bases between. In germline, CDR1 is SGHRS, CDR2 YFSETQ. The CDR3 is CASQPIGTNTEAFF. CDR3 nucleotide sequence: TGCGCCTCGCAGCCGATAGGCACGAACACTGAAGCTTTCTTT.

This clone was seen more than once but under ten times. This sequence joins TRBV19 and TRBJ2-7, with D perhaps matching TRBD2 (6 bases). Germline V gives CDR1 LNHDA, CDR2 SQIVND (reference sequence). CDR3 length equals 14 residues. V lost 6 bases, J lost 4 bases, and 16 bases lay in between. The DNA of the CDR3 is TGTGCCAGTAGCCGGGACTCGAGTCTTTACGAGCAGTACTTC. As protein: CASSRDSSLYEQYF.

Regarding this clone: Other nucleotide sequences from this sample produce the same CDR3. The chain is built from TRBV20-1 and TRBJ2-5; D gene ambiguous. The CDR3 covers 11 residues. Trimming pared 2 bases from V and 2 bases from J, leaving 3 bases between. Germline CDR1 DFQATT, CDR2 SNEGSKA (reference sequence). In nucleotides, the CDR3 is TGCAGTGCTAGACCACAAGAGACCCAGTACTTC. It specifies CSARPQETQYF.

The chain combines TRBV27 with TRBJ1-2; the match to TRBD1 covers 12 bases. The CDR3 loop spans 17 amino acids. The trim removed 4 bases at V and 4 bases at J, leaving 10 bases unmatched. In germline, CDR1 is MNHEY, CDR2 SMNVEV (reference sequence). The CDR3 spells CASSSLHSGQGAYGYTF. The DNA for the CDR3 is TGTGCCAGCAGTTCGCTCCATTCGGGACAGGGGGCCTATGGCTACACCTTC.

In DNA, the CDR3 is TGTGCCAGCAGTACAAGGCCTACCTATAATTCACCCCTCCACTTT. This translates into CASSTRPTYNSPLHF. The chain couples TRBV28 to TRBJ1-6; no reliable D call. Germline values: CDR1 MDHEN, CDR2 SYDVKM. With 5 bases removed from V and 2 bases from J, the gap between germline ends came to 10 bases. The CDR3 runs 15 residues.